This TCR beta chain was found in a study of identical twins. This clonotype was counted a few times. V was clipped by 3 bases and J by 3 bases; unmatched bases: 15. This CDR3 is built from 18 residues. Germline lookup yields CDR1 DFQATT and CDR2 SNEGSKA (reference sequence). Each CDR3 protein is one row after TCRdb ran MiXCR on the 5' RACE reads. The sample records about 530,000 distinct CDR3 sequences, roughly 15% being singletons. These data are also associated with another study on yellow fever vaccine responses in identical twins.

The chain links TRBV20-1 to TRBJ2-3, with 10 nucleotides matching TRBD2. The receptor comes from a woman younger than 30 in good health. The sequenced sample was CD4+ T cells sorted from blood. The CDR3 DNA reads TGCAGTGCTAGTCTAGCGGGGGCTTCTCGGGAATCGACAGATACGCAGTATTTT. Protein: CSASLAGASRESTDTQYF.